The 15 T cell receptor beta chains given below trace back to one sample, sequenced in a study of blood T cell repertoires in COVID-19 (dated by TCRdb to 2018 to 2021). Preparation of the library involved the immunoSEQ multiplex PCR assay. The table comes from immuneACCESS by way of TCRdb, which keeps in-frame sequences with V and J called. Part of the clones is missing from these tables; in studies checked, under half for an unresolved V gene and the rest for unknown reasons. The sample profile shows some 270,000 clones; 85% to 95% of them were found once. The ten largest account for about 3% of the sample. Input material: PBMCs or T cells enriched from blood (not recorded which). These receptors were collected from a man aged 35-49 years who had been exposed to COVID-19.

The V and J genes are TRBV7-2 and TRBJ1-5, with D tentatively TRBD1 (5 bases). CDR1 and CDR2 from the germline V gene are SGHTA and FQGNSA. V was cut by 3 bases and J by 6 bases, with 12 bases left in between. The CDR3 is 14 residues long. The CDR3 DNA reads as TGTGCCAGCAGCTTCCCAGGGTCAAGTCAGCCCCAGCATTTT. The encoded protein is CASSFPGSSQPQHF.

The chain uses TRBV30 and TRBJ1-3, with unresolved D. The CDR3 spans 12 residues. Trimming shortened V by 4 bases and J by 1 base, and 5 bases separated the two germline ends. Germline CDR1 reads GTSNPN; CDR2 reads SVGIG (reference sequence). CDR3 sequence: CAWITSGNTIYF. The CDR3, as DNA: TGTGCCTGGATAACATCTGGAAACACCATATATTTT.

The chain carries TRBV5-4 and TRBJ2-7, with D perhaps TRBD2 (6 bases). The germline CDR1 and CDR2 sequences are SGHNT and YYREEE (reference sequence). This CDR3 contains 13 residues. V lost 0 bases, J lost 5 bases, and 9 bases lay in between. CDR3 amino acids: CASSLDRGDEQYF. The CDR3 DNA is TGTGCCAGCAGCTTGGATCGCGGGGACGAGCAGTACTTC.

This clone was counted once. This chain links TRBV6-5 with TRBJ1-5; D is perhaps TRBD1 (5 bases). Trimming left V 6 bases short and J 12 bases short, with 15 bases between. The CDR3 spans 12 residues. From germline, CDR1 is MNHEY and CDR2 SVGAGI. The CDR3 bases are TGTGCCAGCAGCAAACAGGAGATCCTCCAGCATTTT. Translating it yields CASSKQEILQHF.

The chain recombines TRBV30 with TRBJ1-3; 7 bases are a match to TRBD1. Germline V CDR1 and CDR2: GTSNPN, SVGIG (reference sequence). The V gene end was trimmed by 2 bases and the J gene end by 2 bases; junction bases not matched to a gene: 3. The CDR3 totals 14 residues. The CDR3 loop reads CAWSSGTAGNTIYF. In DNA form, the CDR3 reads TGTGCCTGGAGTTCCGGGACAGCTGGAAACACCATATATTTT.

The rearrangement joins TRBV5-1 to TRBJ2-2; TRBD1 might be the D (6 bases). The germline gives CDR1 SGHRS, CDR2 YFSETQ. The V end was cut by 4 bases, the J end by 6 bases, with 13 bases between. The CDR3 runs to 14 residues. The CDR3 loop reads CASSVRTVPGELFF. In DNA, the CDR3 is TGCGCCAGCAGCGTTCGGACAGTCCCCGGGGAGCTGTTTTTT.

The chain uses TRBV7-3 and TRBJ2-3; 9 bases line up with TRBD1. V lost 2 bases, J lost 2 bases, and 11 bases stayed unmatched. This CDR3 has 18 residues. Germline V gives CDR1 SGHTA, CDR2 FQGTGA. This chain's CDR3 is CASSLWDRASRITDTQYF. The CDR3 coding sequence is TGTGCCAGCAGCTTATGGGACAGGGCCTCACGCATCACAGATACGCAGTATTTT.

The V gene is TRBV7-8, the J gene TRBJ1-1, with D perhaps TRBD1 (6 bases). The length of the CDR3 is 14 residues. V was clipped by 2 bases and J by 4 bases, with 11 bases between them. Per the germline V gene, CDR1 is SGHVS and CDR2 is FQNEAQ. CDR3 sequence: CASSLLVTGTEAFF. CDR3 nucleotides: TGTGCCAGCAGCTTATTGGTGACAGGCACTGAAGCTTTCTTT.

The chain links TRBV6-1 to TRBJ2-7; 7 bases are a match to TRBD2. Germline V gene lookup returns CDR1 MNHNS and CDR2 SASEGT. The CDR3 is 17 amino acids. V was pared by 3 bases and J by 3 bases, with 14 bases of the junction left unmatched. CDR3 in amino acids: CASSEQIGLGSGYEQYF. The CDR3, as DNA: TGTGCCAGCAGTGAGCAGATAGGACTAGGTAGCGGCTACGAGCAGTACTTC.

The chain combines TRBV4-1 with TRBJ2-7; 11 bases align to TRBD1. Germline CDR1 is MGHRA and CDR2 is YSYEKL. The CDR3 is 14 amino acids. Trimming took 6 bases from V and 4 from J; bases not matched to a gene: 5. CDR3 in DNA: TGCGCCAGCAGTACGGGACAGGGGGTTTACGAGCAGTACTTC. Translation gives CASSTGQGVYEQYF.

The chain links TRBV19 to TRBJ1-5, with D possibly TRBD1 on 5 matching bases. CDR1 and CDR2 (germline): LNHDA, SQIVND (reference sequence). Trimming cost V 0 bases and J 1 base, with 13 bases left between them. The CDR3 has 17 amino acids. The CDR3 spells CASSIDNSGLSNQPQHF. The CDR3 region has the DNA TGTGCCAGTAGTATAGATAACTCAGGGCTGAGCAATCAGCCCCAGCATTTT.

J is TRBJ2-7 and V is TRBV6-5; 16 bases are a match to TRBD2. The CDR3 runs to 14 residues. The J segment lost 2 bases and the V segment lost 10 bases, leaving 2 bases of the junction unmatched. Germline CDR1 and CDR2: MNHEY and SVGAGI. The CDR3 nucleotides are TGTGCCATCGGGACTAGCGGGAGGGCCTACGAGCAGTACTTC. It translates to CAIGTSGRAYEQYF.

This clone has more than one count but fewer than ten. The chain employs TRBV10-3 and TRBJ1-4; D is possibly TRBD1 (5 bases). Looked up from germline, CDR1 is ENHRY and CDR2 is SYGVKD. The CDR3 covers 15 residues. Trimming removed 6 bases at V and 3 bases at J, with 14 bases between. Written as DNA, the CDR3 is TGTGCCATCAGCGAATCGGGGGTAGCTAATGAAAAACTGTTTTTT. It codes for CAISESGVANEKLFF.

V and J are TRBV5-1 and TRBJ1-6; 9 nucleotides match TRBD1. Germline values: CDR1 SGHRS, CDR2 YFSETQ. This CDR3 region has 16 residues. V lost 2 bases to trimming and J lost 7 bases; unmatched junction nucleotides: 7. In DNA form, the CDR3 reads TGCGCCAGCAGCTTAACAGGGGGCTCTCGGAATTCACCCCTCCACTTT. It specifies CASSLTGGSRNSPLHF.

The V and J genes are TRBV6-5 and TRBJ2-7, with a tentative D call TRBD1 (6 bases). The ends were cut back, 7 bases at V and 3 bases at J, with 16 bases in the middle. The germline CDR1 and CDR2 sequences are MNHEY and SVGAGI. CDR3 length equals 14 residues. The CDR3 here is CASTTGRNSYEQYF. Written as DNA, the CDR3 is TGTGCCAGCACTACAGGGCGGAACAGCTACGAGCAGTACTTC.